The 28 T cell receptor beta chains presented below share a single source sample, sequenced in a study of T-cell memory formation after mild COVID-19. TCRdb independently ran MiXCR on the 5' RACE reads; one entry per CDR3 protein. The sample lists about 210,000 distinct CDR3 sequences, about 10% occurring once. Material for sequencing was PBMCs or a T cell subset sorted from them (not recorded which). These receptors came from a young man who had mild COVID-19 (a few samples of this study predate the infection). Cell type and time point are not known.

DNA for the CDR3: TGCAGTGCTAGCACAACTAATGAAAAACTGTTTTTT. Residues: CSASTTNEKLFF. The rearrangement uses TRBV20-1 and TRBJ1-4; D gene uncertain. CDR1 and CDR2 (germline): DFQATT, SNEGSKA (reference sequence). The CDR3 extends over 12 amino acids. V shed 3 bases and J shed 0 bases, with 2 bases lying between them.

This clonotype showed up just a few times. The chain employs TRBV6-2 or TRBV6-3 and TRBJ1-1; unclear D gene. Trimming took 2 bases from V and 4 from J, leaving 8 bases between them. Germline values: CDR1 MNHEY, CDR2 SVGEGT. CDR3 size: 13 residues. The CDR3 DNA is TGTGCCAGCAGTTACGGTCGGTTCACTGAAGCTTTCTTT. Translated, it gives CASSYGRFTEAFF.

This chain uses TRBV28 with TRBJ2-7; D might be TRBD2 (5 bases). Germline V lookup: CDR1 MDHEN, CDR2 SYDVKM. This CDR3 spans 14 amino acids. V was cut by 8 bases and J by 0 bases, with 14 bases left in between. The CDR3 coding sequence is TGTGCCAGCCGAAGACTTGGGAGCTCCTACGAGCAGTACGTC. Its translation: CASRRLGSSYEQYV.

This clonotype was recorded many times. The chain uses TRBV7-8 and TRBJ1-1, with D tentatively TRBD1 (5 bases). The CDR3 is made up of 18 amino acids. Trimming took 2 bases from V and 5 from J, leaving 24 bases between them. Germline V CDR1 and CDR2: SGHVS, FQNEAQ. CDR3 residues: CASSLMANQGRSGTEAFF. CDR3 DNA sequence: TGTGCCAGCAGCTTAATGGCAAACCAGGGAAGGTCTGGAACTGAAGCTTTCTTT.

There are a few counts of this clonotype. The chain employs TRBV20-1 and TRBJ2-7, with D perhaps assigned TRBD1 or TRBD2 (6 bases each). This CDR3 is 13 amino acids long. V dropped 6 bases and J dropped 3 bases, with 15 bases sitting between them. CDR1 and CDR2 from the germline V gene are DFQATT and SNEGSKA (reference sequence). CDR3 nucleotides: TGCAGTGCAGGGGACGGGGGCAGCTACGAGCAGTACGTC. It yields the protein CSAGDGGSYEQYV.

This sequence joins TRBV6-5 and TRBJ1-2; 7 bases line up with TRBD1. With 5 bases clipped from V and 0 bases from J, the junction kept 3 bases outside the gene matches. There are 14 residues in the CDR3. Per germline, CDR1 MNHEY and CDR2 SVGAGI. The CDR3 loop is CASSRTGPNYGYTF. The CDR3 nucleotides read TGTGCCAGCAGTCGGACAGGCCCTAACTATGGCTACACCTTC.

This clonotype came up a few times. This sequence joins TRBV6-5 and TRBJ2-7; 9 nucleotides agree with TRBD1. Germline values: CDR1 MNHEY, CDR2 SVGAGI. The CDR3 has 14 amino acids. Germline trimming cut 6 bases from V and 6 bases from J; bases unmatched to any gene: 9. CDR3 bases: TGTGCCAGCAGACGCGGGACAGGGAAGGGCGAGCAGTACTTC. Amino acid sequence: CASRRGTGKGEQYF.

The chain uses TRBV7-2 and TRBJ1-2; unclear D gene. From germline, CDR1 is SGHTA and CDR2 FQGNSA. This CDR3 spans 16 amino acids. Deletions cut 1 base from V and 4 bases from J, with 16 bases between. The CDR3 loop is CASSLVSGKNLYGYTF. The CDR3 bases are TGTGCCAGCAGCTTAGTATCGGGGAAAAACCTCTATGGCTACACCTTC.

This clonotype was seen a few times. V usage is TRBV12-3 or TRBV12-4 and J usage is TRBJ1-1; a weak D match, TRBD1 (5 bases). Deletions cut 10 bases from V and 4 bases from J, with 16 bases between. This CDR3 contains 13 residues. The CDR3 here is CATETRGGTEAFF. The CDR3 bases are TGTGCCACCGAGACCCGGGGCGGCACTGAAGCTTTCTTT.

This clonotype was recorded a few times. This chain connects TRBV20-1 to TRBJ2-7; perhaps TRBD2 as D (6 bases). V was trimmed by 4 bases and J by 4 bases, leaving 14 bases between them. This CDR3 comprises 13 residues. Looked up from germline, CDR1 is DFQATT and CDR2 is SNEGSKA (reference sequence). The CDR3 protein is CSATTGSGYEQYF. DNA of the CDR3: TGCAGTGCTACAACCGGGAGTGGGTACGAGCAGTACTTC.

This clonotype has a handful of counts. The chain uses TRBV7-2 and TRBJ1-3; no definite D call. V shed 6 bases and J shed 7 bases, with 19 bases lying between them. The CDR3 sequence is 15 residues long. Germline CDR1 SGHTA, CDR2 FQGNSA. The DNA of the CDR3 is TGTGCCAGCAGTGTATACGGCGGGGTAGGGAACACCATATATTTT. It is translated as CASSVYGGVGNTIYF.

The chain uses TRBV4-2 and TRBJ2-3; a weak D match, TRBD2 (6 bases). The germline V and J ends were trimmed by 6 bases and 2 bases, with 12 bases remaining between them. This CDR3 has 14 amino acids. Germline CDR1 LGHNA, CDR2 YNFKEQ. CDR3 sequence reads: CASRRGSYTDTQYF. CDR3 nucleotides: TGTGCCAGCAGACGGGGGAGCTACACAGATACGCAGTATTTT.

This clonotype appeared many times. This sequence joins TRBV5-1 and TRBJ2-2, with D perhaps assigned TRBD1 or TRBD2 (5 bases each). The CDR3 spans 15 residues. Trimming shortened V by 1 base and J by 1 base, and 8 bases separated the two germline ends. In germline, CDR1 is SGHRS, CDR2 YFSETQ. CDR3 protein: CASSLRGENTGELFF. CDR3 in DNA: TGCGCCAGCAGCTTGCGAGGGGAGAACACCGGGGAGCTGTTTTTT.

In this sample, this clonotype turned up a few times. V usage is TRBV4-1 and J usage is TRBJ2-4; D perhaps matches TRBD2 (5 bases). V lost 4 bases to trimming and J lost 5 bases, with 9 bases between them. CDR3 length equals 13 residues. CDR1 and CDR2 (germline): MGHRA, YSYEKL. The CDR3 DNA is TGCGCCAGCAGCCCGGGATTTCAAAACATTCAGTACTTC. This codes for CASSPGFQNIQYF.

The CDR3 reads CASSYGLAGNNEQFF. CDR3 nucleotides: TGTGCCAGCAGTTATGGCCTAGCGGGGAACAATGAGCAGTTCTTC. This chain joins TRBV6-6 and TRBJ2-1; 9 positions agree with TRBD2. CDR1 and CDR2 (germline): MNHNY, SVGAGI (reference sequence). With 3 bases clipped from V and 5 bases from J, the junction kept 5 bases outside the gene matches. This CDR3 has 15 amino acids.

CDR3 nucleotide sequence: TGTGCCAGCAGCTTAGTTGGGGGCTACTACAATGAGCAGTTCTTC. Protein product: CASSLVGGYYNEQFF. The rearrangement joins TRBV7-2 to TRBJ2-1, with D possibly being TRBD1 (6 bases). The CDR3 totals 15 residues. CDR1 and CDR2 from the germline V gene are SGHTA and FQGNSA. Deletions cut 1 base from V and 3 bases from J, with 10 bases between.

This clonotype occurred many times. The V gene is TRBV5-1, the J gene TRBJ2-5; D is undetermined. This CDR3 has 13 amino acids. Germline lookup yields CDR1 SGHRS and CDR2 YFSETQ. V was pared by 3 bases and J by 5 bases, with 11 bases between. The CDR3 here is CASSSDGVETQYF. The CDR3, as DNA: TGCGCCAGCAGCTCGGATGGGGTTGAGACCCAGTACTTC.

Only a few counts were recorded for this clonotype. The V and J genes are TRBV6-2 or TRBV6-3 and TRBJ2-5, with a weak D call TRBD2 (7 bases). This CDR3 region has 14 residues. Germline V gene lookup returns CDR1 MNHEY and CDR2 SVGEGT. V was trimmed by 5 bases and J by 5 bases, leaving 15 bases between them. The CDR3 sequence: CASSTDGGLETQYF. The CDR3 coding sequence is TGTGCCAGCAGTACAGACGGGGGGCTGGAGACCCAGTACTTC.

This clonotype was counted between two and nine times. The CDR3 sequence: CASSLRQRAEQYF. Written as DNA, the CDR3 is TGTGCCAGCAGTTTGCGGCAGCGGGCCGAGCAGTACTTC. The chain uses TRBV12-3 or TRBV12-4 and TRBJ2-7; the D gene is possibly TRBD2 (6 bases). CDR3 length: 13 amino acids. V was shortened by 3 bases and J by 6 bases, with 12 bases between the two germline ends.

There are a few counts of this clonotype. The chain is built from TRBV4-3 and TRBJ2-3; possible D gene TRBD1, 6 bases. Germline CDR1 and CDR2: LGHNA and YSLEER. Trimming took off 1 base at V and 3 bases at J, with 11 bases between the two ends. This CDR3 is built from 15 residues. CDR3 sequence (DNA): TGCGCCAGCAGCCAAGGTTGGGGACAAACAGATACGCAGTATTTT. This translates into CASSQGWGQTDTQYF.

The chain carries TRBV7-2 and TRBJ1-1; D not resolved. This CDR3 is built from 14 residues. V lost 1 base and J 5 bases, leaving 11 bases between the germline ends. The V gene's germline CDR1 is SGHTA and CDR2 FQGNSA. The DNA for the CDR3 is TGTGCCAGCAGCTTAGTGGGCAGGAGGACTGAAGCTTTCTTT. Residues: CASSLVGRRTEAFF.

The V gene is TRBV28, the J gene TRBJ1-5; D is unclear. V was pared by 7 bases and J by 2 bases, with 15 bases between. Germline CDR1 reads MDHEN; CDR2 reads SYDVKM. The CDR3 totals 15 residues. The CDR3 sequence is CASTGGGNRNQPQHF. Written as DNA, the CDR3 is TGTGCCAGCACAGGTGGAGGGAATCGCAATCAGCCCCAGCATTTT.

There are a few counts of this clonotype. The chain uses TRBV24-1 and TRBJ2-2; D remains ambiguous. V was clipped by 1 base and J by 0 bases, with 11 bases between them. CDR1 is KGHDR, CDR2 SFDVKD, per germline. This CDR3 region has 17 residues. The chain's CDR3 is CATSDLGVGANTGELFF. The DNA of the CDR3 is TGTGCCACCAGTGATTTAGGCGTCGGAGCGAACACCGGGGAGCTGTTTTTT.

The chain recombines TRBV5-1 with TRBJ1-1; the D is unclear. Germline V lookup: CDR1 SGHRS, CDR2 YFSETQ. This CDR3 has 14 residues. The V gene lost 4 bases and the J gene lost 0 bases, with 10 bases spanning the gap. CDR3 loop: CASSPIGVNTEAFF. CDR3 DNA: TGCGCCAGCAGCCCGATCGGTGTGAACACTGAAGCTTTCTTT. Full variable domain (missing parts from reference TRBV5-1 and TRBJ1-1): KAGVTQTPRYLIKTRGQQVTLSCSPISGHRSVSWYQQTPGQGLQFLFEYFSETQRNKGNFPGRFSGRQFSNSRSEMNVSTLELGDSALYLCASSPIGVNTEAFFGQGTRLTVV.

This chain connects TRBV5-6 to TRBJ2-5; 13 bases map to TRBD2. Losses at the gene ends were 5 bases for V and 3 bases for J; bases not matched to a gene: 4. CDR1 is SGHDT and CDR2 is YYEEEE in the germline V gene. This CDR3 spans 15 amino acids. In nucleotides, the CDR3 is TGTGCCAGCAGACCCGGGACTAGCGGGGAAGAGACCCAGTACTTC. Protein sequence: CASRPGTSGEETQYF.

Only a few counts were recorded for this clonotype. This chain joins TRBV5-5 and TRBJ2-3, with D perhaps matching TRBD2 (5 bases). CDR1 and CDR2 from the germline V gene are SGHKS and YYEKEE (reference sequence). The CDR3 is made up of 17 amino acids. V gave up 3 bases and J gave up 7 bases, with 24 bases separating them. CDR3 sequence (DNA): TGTGCCAGCAGCTCCTCTAGTGCGGGTTTAGGTGGTTATACGCAGTATTTT. It encodes CASSSSSAGLGGYTQYF.

Only a few counts were recorded for this clonotype. This sequence joins TRBV10-3 and TRBJ2-7; 9 bases are shared with TRBD1. Trimming at V came to 4 bases and at J to 6 bases, leaving 10 bases not matched to a gene. CDR1 is ENHRY, CDR2 SYGVKD, per germline. The CDR3 is 15 residues long. The CDR3 nucleotides are TGTGCCATCAGTGGGGGGCGGGACAGGGCGTCCGAGCAGTACTTC. This encodes CAISGGRDRASEQYF.

This clonotype was seen more than once but under ten times. The chain joins TRBV5-1 to TRBJ2-3, with TRBD2 matching over 7 bases. V trimming: 7 bases; J trimming: 0 bases; junction bases outside the gene matches: 5. Germline V gene lookup returns CDR1 SGHRS and CDR2 YFSETQ. The CDR3 totals 14 residues. CDR3 loop: CASDWGGSTDTQYF. The CDR3 DNA reads TGCGCCAGCGACTGGGGGGGGAGCACAGATACGCAGTATTTT.